This T cell receptor beta chain is from a study of neurological immune-mediated disorders. Synthesis of cDNA used 5'RACE (with 10-nucleotide random UMIs). MiXCR was run by TCRdb on the 5' RACE reads, yielding one entry per CDR3 protein. The repertoire holds some 46,000 distinct CDR3 sequences, with just under 4.5% as singletons. The CDR3 is 14 residues long. V shed 3 bases and J 0 bases; nucleotides not matched to a gene: 0. Germline V gene data show CDR1 as DFQATT and CDR2 as SNEGSKA (reference sequence). Unsorted libraries used 2 million PBMCs kept at -80 degrees C. Source material: PBMCs. The sequence was collected from a woman aged 55-69 years with multiple sclerosis. The chain is built from TRBV20-1 and TRBJ2-3; the match to TRBD2 covers 10 bases. CDR3 residues: CSARGLASTDTQYF. The CDR3 region has the DNA TGCAGTGCTAGGGGACTAGCGAGCACAGATACGCAGTATTTT.